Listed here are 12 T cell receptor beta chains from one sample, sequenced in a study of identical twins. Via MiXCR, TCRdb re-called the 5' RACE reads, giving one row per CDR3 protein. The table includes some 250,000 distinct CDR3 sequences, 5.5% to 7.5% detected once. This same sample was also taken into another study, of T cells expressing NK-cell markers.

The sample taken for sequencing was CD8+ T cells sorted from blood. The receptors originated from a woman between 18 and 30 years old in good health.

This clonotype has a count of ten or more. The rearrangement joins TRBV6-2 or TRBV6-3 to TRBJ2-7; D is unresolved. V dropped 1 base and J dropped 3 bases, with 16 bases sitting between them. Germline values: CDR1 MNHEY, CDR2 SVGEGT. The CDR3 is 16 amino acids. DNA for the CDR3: TGTGCCAGCAGTTACTTGGTGACGCAACCGAACTACGAGCAGTACTTC. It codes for CASSYLVTQPNYEQYF.

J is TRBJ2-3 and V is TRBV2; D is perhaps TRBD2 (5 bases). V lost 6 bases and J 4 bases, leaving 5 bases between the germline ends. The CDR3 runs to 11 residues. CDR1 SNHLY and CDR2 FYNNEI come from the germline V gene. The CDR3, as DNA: TGTGCCAGCAGGGAGGCAGATACGCAGTATTTT. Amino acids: CASREADTQYF.

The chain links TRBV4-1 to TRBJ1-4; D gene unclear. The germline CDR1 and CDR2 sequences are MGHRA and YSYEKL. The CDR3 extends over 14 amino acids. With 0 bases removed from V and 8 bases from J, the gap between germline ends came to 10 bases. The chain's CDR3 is CASSQDLLTEKLFF. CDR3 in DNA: TGCGCCAGCAGCCAAGATCTTTTGACCGAAAAACTGTTTTTT.

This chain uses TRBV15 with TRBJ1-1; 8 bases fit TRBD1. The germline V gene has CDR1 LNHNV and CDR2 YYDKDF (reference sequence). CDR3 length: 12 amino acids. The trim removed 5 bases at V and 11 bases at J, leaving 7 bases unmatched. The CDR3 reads CATSPQGAGAFF. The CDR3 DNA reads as TGTGCCACCAGCCCCCAGGGGGCGGGGGCTTTCTTT.

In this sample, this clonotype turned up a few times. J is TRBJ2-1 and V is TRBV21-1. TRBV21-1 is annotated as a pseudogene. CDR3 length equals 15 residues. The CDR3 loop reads CASSKRRRPYNEQFF. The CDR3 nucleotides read TGTGCCAGCAGCAAAAGGCGGAGACCCTACAATGAGCAGTTCTTC.

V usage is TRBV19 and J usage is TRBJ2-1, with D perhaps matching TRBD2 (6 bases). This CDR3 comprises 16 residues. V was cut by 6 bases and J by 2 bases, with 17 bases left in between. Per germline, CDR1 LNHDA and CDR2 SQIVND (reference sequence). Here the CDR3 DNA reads TGTGCCAGTAGCCTCGGGGGACGGTTGGCCTACAATGAGCAGTTCTTC. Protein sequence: CASSLGGRLAYNEQFF.

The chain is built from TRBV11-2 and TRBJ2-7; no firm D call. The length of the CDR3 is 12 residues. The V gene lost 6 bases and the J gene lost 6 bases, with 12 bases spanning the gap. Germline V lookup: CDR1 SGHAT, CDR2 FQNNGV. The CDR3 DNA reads TGTGCCAGCAGAGGGCCAACCCCCGAGCAGTACTTC. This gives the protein CASRGPTPEQYF. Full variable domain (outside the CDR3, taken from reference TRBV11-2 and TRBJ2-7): EAGVAQSPRYKIIEKRQSVAFWCNPISGHATLYWYQQILGQGPKLLIQFQNNGVVDDSQLPKDRFSAERLKGVDSTLKIQPAKLEDSAVYLCASRGPTPEQYFGPGTRLTVT.

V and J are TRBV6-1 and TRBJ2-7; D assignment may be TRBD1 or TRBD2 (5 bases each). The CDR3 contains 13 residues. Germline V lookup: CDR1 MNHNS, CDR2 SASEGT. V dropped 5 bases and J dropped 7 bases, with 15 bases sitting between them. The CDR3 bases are TGTGCCAGCAGTCCGCTCGGGGACGCAGAGCAGTACTTC. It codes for CASSPLGDAEQYF.

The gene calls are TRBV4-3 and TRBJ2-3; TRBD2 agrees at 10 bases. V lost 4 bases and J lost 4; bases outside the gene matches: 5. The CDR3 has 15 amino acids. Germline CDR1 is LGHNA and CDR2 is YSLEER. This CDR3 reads CASSLTSGLADTQYF. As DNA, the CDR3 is TGCGCCAGCAGCCTGACTAGCGGGTTAGCAGATACGCAGTATTTT.

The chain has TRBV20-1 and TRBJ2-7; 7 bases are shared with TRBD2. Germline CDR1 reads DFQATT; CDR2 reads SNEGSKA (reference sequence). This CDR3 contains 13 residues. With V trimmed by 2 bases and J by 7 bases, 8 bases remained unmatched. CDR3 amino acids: CSARPGASGEQYF. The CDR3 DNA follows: TGCAGTGCTAGACCTGGGGCTAGCGGTGAGCAGTACTTC.

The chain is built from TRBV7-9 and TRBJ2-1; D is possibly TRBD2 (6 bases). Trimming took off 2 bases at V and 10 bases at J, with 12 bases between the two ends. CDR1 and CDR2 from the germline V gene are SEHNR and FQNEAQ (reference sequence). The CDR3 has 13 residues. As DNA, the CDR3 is TGTGCCAGCAGCTTACAATTTGCGGGAGAGCAGTTCTTC. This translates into CASSLQFAGEQFF.

CDR3 nucleotides: TGTGCCTCGGACGGGGGAGCTAATTCCGGGGAGCTGTTTTTT. It specifies CASDGGANSGELFF. The chain employs TRBV30 and TRBJ2-2, with TRBD2 as a possible D gene (6 bases). The CDR3 extends over 14 amino acids. CDR1 is GTSNPN, CDR2 SVGIG, per germline (reference sequence). The germline V and J ends were trimmed by 7 bases and 6 bases, with 18 bases remaining between them. Full variable domain (rest looked up from reference TRBV30 and TRBJ2-2): SQTIHQWPATLVQPVGSPLSLECTVEGTSNPNLYWYRQAAGRGLQLLFYSVGIGQISSEVPQNLSASRPQDRQFILSSKKLLLSDSGFYLCASDGGANSGELFFGEGSRLTVL.